This paragraph reports one T cell receptor beta chain. This entry comes from a study of T cell responses to AZD1222 COVID-19 vaccine. Pooling was applied to second doses at about 4 or about 12 weeks. V dropped 0 bases and J dropped 1; count of bases not matched to a gene: 2. The CDR3 is 16 amino acids. CDR1 and CDR2 from the germline V gene are MGHRA and YSYEKL. Libraries were prepared by immunoSEQ multiplex PCR; TCRdb keeps only in-frame clonotypes and omits some of them. The sample contains about 67,000 clones, around four fifths of which appear only once. Specimen: peripheral blood, collected 28 days after the second AZD1222 dose. This sequence originates from an adult who received the AZD1222 COVID-19 vaccine. The V call is TRBV4-1, the J call TRBJ2-5, with 10 bases that match TRBD2. The CDR3 DNA reads as TGCGCCAGCAGCCAAGAGGAGCGGGGGGGCCAAGAGACCCAGTACTTC. Protein: CASSQEERGGQETQYF.